The source of this T cell receptor (beta chain) is a study of PD-L1 blockade in urothelial cancer. Profiled with immunoSEQ multiplex PCR; TCRdb holds only in-frame clones, not every one. The table records 45,000 to 50,000 clones, approximately 85% of them present only once. This clone was found a few times. Time point reported: pretreatment peripheral blood. The patients had locally advanced or metastatic urothelial carcinoma. All patients handed over anywhere from 1 to 8 samples, pretreatment and on-treatment. The CDR3 spans 15 residues. Trimming at V came to 6 bases and at J to 5 bases, leaving 9 bases not matched to a gene. Germline values: CDR1 LNHDA, CDR2 SQIVND (reference sequence).

The receptor was isolated from a man in his sixties or seventies with urothelial cancer. This sample comprised PBMCs, obtained around atezolizumab (anti-PD-L1) treatment. The chain couples TRBV19 to TRBJ1-5, with 8 bases fitting TRBD1. The CDR3 loop reads CASREPGQADQPQHF. The CDR3, as DNA: TGTGCCAGTAGGGAACCGGGACAGGCCGATCAGCCCCAGCATTTT.